This T cell receptor (beta chain) was sequenced for a study of T cell responses to AZD1222 COVID-19 vaccine. Findings of the study overall: Nearly half of unique spike-specific TCRs reportedly avoided B.1.351 and B.1.1.7 mutated regions.

Data came from immunoSEQ multiplex PCR; TCRdb stores just in-frame clones and leaves some out. This sample has 75,000 to 85,000 clones; around 90% occur once, and the top ten carry about 22%. V lost 4 bases and J lost 8, with 15 bases in between. Germline V CDR1 and CDR2: SGHNT, YYREEE (reference sequence). The CDR3 has 13 amino acids. To note about this clone: Its cognate antigen is unknown.

The chain carries TRBV5-4 and TRBJ1-2, with unresolved D. This clonotype was sampled from an adult in good health. The sample in question was peripheral blood, obtained on day 0 of AZD1222 vaccination. The CDR3, as DNA: TGTGCCAGCAGCCCGGCTGACATGCAAGGCTACACCTTC. It translates to CASSPADMQGYTF.